This TCR beta chain was sequenced for a study of cytomegalovirus exposure and HLA in healthy donors. Study-wide context: Unique TCR beta sequences numbering about 100 million came from 190 million or so T cells in an earlier analysis. From HLA-typed donors, an early data release held about 85 million unique TCRs.

Primers: 60 Vbeta forward and 13 Jbeta reverse. Assay: immunoSEQ multiplex PCR; the TCRdb copy retains only in-frame clones and omits some. The sample includes a few hundred thousand clones, 80% of them seen just once. This TCR was sampled from a girl aged 2-10 years in good health and CMV-seronegative. Specimen: PBMCs.

The CDR3, as DNA: TGTGCCAGCAGTTTAATCGCGAGCGGGTACTACAATGAGCAGTTCTTC. It encodes CASSLIASGYYNEQFF. The J gene is TRBJ2-1, the V gene TRBV27; D perhaps matches TRBD2 (6 bases). Deletions cut 2 bases from V and 3 bases from J, with 14 bases between. Per the germline V gene, CDR1 is MNHEY and CDR2 is SMNVEV (reference sequence). This CDR3 spans 16 amino acids.